These 20 T cell receptor beta chains share one sample of origin, sequenced in a study of blood T cell repertoires in COVID-19. Method: immunoSEQ multiplex PCR; TCRdb's copy keeps in-frame clones and lacks some. The sample shows 150,000 or so clones, around 67% of them seen only once. The source material was peripheral blood. The origin of the receptors is an elderly woman with acute or convalescent COVID-19.

The chain is built from TRBV27 and TRBJ2-1, with D tentatively TRBD2 (6 bases). CDR3 length equals 14 residues. Germline CDR1 reads MNHEY; CDR2 reads SMNVEV (reference sequence). The ends were cut back, 3 bases at V and 2 bases at J, with 8 bases in the middle. For the CDR3, the DNA is TGTGCCAGCAGTTTGGACTATGCCTACAATGAGCAGTTCTTC. Residues: CASSLDYAYNEQFF.

V gene TRBV5-1 combines with J gene TRBJ1-3; no definite D call. The CDR3 loop spans 16 amino acids. V was trimmed by 5 bases and J by 0 bases, leaving 15 bases between them. Germline V CDR1 and CDR2: SGHRS, YFSETQ. The CDR3 sequence: CASSAGGDASGNTIYF. The DNA of the CDR3 is TGCGCCAGCAGTGCTGGCGGCGACGCCTCTGGAAACACCATATATTTT.

This clone was observed a few times. V is TRBV5-1 and J is TRBJ1-1, with D uncertain. This CDR3 region has 13 residues. Trimming pared 4 bases from V and 1 base from J, leaving 8 bases between. Germline V CDR1 and CDR2: SGHRS, YFSETQ. CDR3 protein: CASSVDGNTEAFF. The CDR3 nucleotides read TGCGCCAGCAGCGTGGACGGGAACACTGAAGCTTTCTTT.

This clone was counted between two and nine times. This chain connects TRBV27 to TRBJ1-5; unclear D gene. V shed 8 bases and J shed 0 bases, with 17 bases lying between them. CDR1 and CDR2 from the germline V gene are MNHEY and SMNVEV (reference sequence). CDR3 length equals 16 residues. The CDR3 DNA reads as TGTGCCAGCCAAGATTTAGCGGGGTCTAGCAATCAGCCCCAGCATTTT. Amino acid sequence: CASQDLAGSSNQPQHF.

CDR3 loop: CASSAGSQNTEAFF. Here the CDR3 DNA reads TGTGCCAGCAGCGCGGGGAGCCAGAACACTGAAGCTTTCTTT. This sequence joins TRBV5-6 and TRBJ1-1; unclear D gene. From germline, CDR1 is SGHDT and CDR2 YYEEEE. The V gene lost 4 bases and the J gene lost 1 base, with 11 bases spanning the gap. CDR3 length: 14 amino acids.

This clone was seen more than once but under ten times. The chain is built from TRBV12-3 or TRBV12-4 and TRBJ2-3; 7 positions match TRBD2. CDR3 length: 13 residues. V trimming: 2 bases; J trimming: 5 bases; junction bases outside the gene matches: 1. CDR3 amino acids: CASSLQREDTQYF. CDR3 DNA sequence: TGTGCCAGCAGTTTACAGCGGGAAGATACGCAGTATTTT.

The V call is TRBV9, the J call TRBJ1-2; 7 positions agree with TRBD1. This CDR3 comprises 15 residues. V lost 0 bases and J lost 0; bases outside the gene matches: 2. The germline CDR1 and CDR2 sequences are SGDLS and YYNGEE. CDR3 coding DNA: TGTGCCAGCAGCGTAGGGCAGGGGGCTAACTATGGCTACACCTTC. Protein: CASSVGQGANYGYTF.

There are a few counts of this clone. V and J are TRBV9 and TRBJ2-3; TRBD2 aligns across 7 bases. The germline V gene has CDR1 SGDLS and CDR2 YYNGEE. The V segment lost 7 bases and the J segment 5 bases; nucleotides outside the gene matches: 7. This CDR3 is built from 13 residues. The CDR3 coding sequence is TGTGCCAGCGGGAGGGATAATAGAGATACGCAGTATTTT. Residues: CASGRDNRDTQYF.

V gene TRBV5-1 combines with J gene TRBJ2-7; D possibly corresponds to TRBD2 (5 bases). With 1 base removed from V and 0 bases from J, the gap between germline ends came to 8 bases. CDR1 is SGHRS, CDR2 YFSETQ, per germline. This CDR3 contains 14 residues. The CDR3 loop is CASSLSGDSYEQYF. The CDR3 DNA sequence: TGCGCCAGCAGCTTGTCCGGGGACTCCTACGAGCAGTACTTC.

CDR3 nucleotide sequence: TGCGCCAGCAGCCTAGAAGGGGGCATCTCCTACGAGCAGTACTTC. Its protein is CASSLEGGISYEQYF. The chain uses TRBV5-1 and TRBJ2-7, with TRBD1 matching over 7 bases. V was pared by 4 bases and J by 0 bases, with 7 bases of the junction left unmatched. The CDR3 length is 15 residues. CDR1 SGHRS and CDR2 YFSETQ come from the germline V gene.

The rearrangement uses TRBV2 and TRBJ1-2; D possibly corresponds to TRBD1 (6 bases). V lost 3 bases, J lost 4 bases, and 12 bases lay in between. CDR1 and CDR2 from the germline V gene are SNHLY and FYNNEI. This CDR3 comprises 14 residues. The CDR3 region is CASSEGTGTYGYTF. The DNA of the CDR3 is TGTGCCAGCAGTGAGGGCACAGGGACCTATGGCTACACCTTC. Combining the CDR3 with reference TRBV2 and TRBJ1-2 gives the whole variable domain EPEVTQTPSHQVTQMGQEVILRCVPISNHLYFYWYRQILGQKVEFLVSFYNNEISEKSEIFDDQFSVERPDGSNFTLKIRSTKLEDSAMYFCASSEGTGTYGYTFGSGTRLTVV.

On this clone: One end of the junction is discordant with germline, which a read error may explain. The rearrangement links TRBV12-3 or TRBV12-4 to TRBJ1-1; 9 nucleotides agree with TRBD1. CDR3 length: 13 amino acids. The CDR3 loop reads CASSLPPGQGVPF. The CDR3 nucleotides are TGTGCCAGCAGCTTACCTCCGGGACAGGGTGTCCCATTT.

This chain uses TRBV3-1 (or the pseudogene TRBV3-2) with TRBJ1-6; no reliable D call. This CDR3 spans 15 amino acids. Germline-derived CDR1 and CDR2 are LGHDT and YNNKEL (reference sequence). Trimming removed 0 bases from V and 10 bases from J, with 13 bases in between. In DNA form, the CDR3 reads TGTGCCAGCAGCCAAGATTCTAGGCCCGGGTCACCCCTCCACTTT. Translated: CASSQDSRPGSPLHF.

The chain couples TRBV28 to TRBJ2-5; 7 bases align to TRBD1. Germline CDR1 reads MDHEN; CDR2 reads SYDVKM. Trimming took 4 bases from V and 2 from J; bases not matched to a gene: 4. The CDR3 spans 14 residues. As DNA, the CDR3 is TGTGCCAGCAGTTCGGCAGGGGGTCAAGAGACCCAGTACTTC. Translation gives CASSSAGGQETQYF.

The CDR3: CASSTPAGTGVTEAFF. Written as DNA, the CDR3 is TGTGCCAGCAGTACCCCCGCTGGGACAGGGGTCACTGAAGCTTTCTTT. The chain links TRBV28 to TRBJ1-1, with TRBD1 identical over 10 bases. Germline V gives CDR1 MDHEN, CDR2 SYDVKM. CDR3 length: 16 residues. V trimming: 5 bases; J trimming: 4 bases; junction bases outside the gene matches: 10.

V usage is TRBV5-4 and J usage is TRBJ1-4; TRBD1 agrees at 12 bases. J was trimmed by 5 bases and V by 3 bases; bases with no gene match: 8. This CDR3 contains 17 residues. CDR1 is SGHNT, CDR2 YYREEE, per germline (reference sequence). The CDR3 nucleotides read TGTGCCAGCAGCTCTCCCGGGACAGGGGGCTTCAATGAAAAACTGTTTTTT. It is translated as CASSSPGTGGFNEKLFF.

This clone was observed a single time. This rearrangement joins TRBV6-5 to TRBJ2-7; maybe TRBD2 (6 bases). V was clipped by 0 bases and J by 2 bases, with 11 bases between them. Germline V gives CDR1 MNHEY, CDR2 SVGAGI. This CDR3 comprises 15 residues. The CDR3 nucleotides are TGTGCCAGCAGTTACTCTACTAGCCCTCCCTACGAGCAGTACTTC. Translating gives CASSYSTSPPYEQYF.

The chain recombines TRBV9 with TRBJ1-2; 9 nucleotides align to TRBD1. Unmatched junction bases numbered 6, after V lost 2 bases and J lost 4 bases. CDR3 length equals 15 residues. Per germline, CDR1 SGDLS and CDR2 YYNGEE. The CDR3 protein is CASSVLGTGPYGYTF. The DNA for the CDR3 is TGTGCCAGCAGCGTCCTCGGGACAGGGCCCTATGGCTACACCTTC.

V and J are TRBV5-1 and TRBJ2-1; perhaps TRBD2 as D (5 bases). The CDR3 loop spans 16 amino acids. V was cut by 2 bases and J by 0 bases, with 12 bases left in between. Germline V gene sequence: CDR1 SGHRS, CDR2 YFSETQ. CDR3 region: CASSFQRRSSYNEQFF. The CDR3 bases are TGCGCCAGCAGCTTCCAGCGGAGGAGCTCCTACAATGAGCAGTTCTTC.

As for this clone: This sample includes further DNA sequences coding for the same CDR3. The gene calls are TRBV19 and TRBJ1-2, with 10 bases aligning to TRBD1. V lost 8 bases, J lost 5 bases, and 5 bases stayed unmatched. CDR1 is LNHDA, CDR2 SQIVND, per germline (reference sequence). CDR3 length equals 13 residues. DNA of the CDR3: TGTGCCAGTTCACCGGGACAGGGGTATGGCTACACCTTC. This sequence encodes CASSPGQGYGYTF. Together with reference TRBV19 and TRBJ1-2, the CDR3 gives the full variable domain: DGGITQSPKYLFRKEGQNVTLSCEQNLNHDAMYWYRQDPGQGLRLIYYSQIVNDFQKGDIAEGYSVSREKKESFPLTVTSAQKNPTAFYLCASSPGQGYGYTFGSGTRLTVV.